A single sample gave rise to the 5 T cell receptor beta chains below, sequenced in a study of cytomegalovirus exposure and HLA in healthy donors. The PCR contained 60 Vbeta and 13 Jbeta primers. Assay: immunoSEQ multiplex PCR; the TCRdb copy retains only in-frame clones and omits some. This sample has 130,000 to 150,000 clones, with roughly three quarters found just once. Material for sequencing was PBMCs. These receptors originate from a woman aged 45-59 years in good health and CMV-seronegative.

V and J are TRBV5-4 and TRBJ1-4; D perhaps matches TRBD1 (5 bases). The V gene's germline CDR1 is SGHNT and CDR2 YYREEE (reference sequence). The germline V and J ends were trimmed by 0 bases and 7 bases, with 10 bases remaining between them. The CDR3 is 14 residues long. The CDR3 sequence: CASSLAQGFEKLFF. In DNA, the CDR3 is TGTGCCAGCAGCTTGGCCCAGGGTTTTGAAAAACTGTTTTTT.

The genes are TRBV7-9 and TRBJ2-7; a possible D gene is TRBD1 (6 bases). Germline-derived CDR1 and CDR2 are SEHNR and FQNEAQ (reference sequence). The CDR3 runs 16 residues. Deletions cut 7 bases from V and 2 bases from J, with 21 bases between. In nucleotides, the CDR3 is TGTGCCAGCACCTACTCAACCGGACAGCTTACCTACGAGCAGTACTTC. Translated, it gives CASTYSTGQLTYEQYF.

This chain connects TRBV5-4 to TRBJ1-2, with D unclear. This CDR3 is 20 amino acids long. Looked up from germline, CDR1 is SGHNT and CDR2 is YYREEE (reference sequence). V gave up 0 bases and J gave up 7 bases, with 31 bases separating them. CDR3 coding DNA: TGTGCCAGCAGCTTGGTGGATCGGAGGTTGCTATCTCCCGGAAGGCTTGGCTACACCTTC. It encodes CASSLVDRRLLSPGRLGYTF.

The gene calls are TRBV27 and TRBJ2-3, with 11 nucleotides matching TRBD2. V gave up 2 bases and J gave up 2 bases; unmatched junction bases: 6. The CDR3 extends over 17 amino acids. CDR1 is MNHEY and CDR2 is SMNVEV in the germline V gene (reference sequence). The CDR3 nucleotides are TGTGCCAGCAGTTTAGGGGTAGCGGGGGGGTACACAGATACGCAGTATTTT. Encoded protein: CASSLGVAGGYTDTQYF.

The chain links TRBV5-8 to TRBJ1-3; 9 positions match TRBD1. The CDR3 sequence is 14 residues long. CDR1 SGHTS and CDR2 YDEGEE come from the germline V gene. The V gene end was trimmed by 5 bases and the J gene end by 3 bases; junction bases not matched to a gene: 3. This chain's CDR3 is CASSRTGVGNTIYF. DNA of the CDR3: TGTGCCAGCAGTCGGACAGGGGTTGGAAACACCATATATTTT.